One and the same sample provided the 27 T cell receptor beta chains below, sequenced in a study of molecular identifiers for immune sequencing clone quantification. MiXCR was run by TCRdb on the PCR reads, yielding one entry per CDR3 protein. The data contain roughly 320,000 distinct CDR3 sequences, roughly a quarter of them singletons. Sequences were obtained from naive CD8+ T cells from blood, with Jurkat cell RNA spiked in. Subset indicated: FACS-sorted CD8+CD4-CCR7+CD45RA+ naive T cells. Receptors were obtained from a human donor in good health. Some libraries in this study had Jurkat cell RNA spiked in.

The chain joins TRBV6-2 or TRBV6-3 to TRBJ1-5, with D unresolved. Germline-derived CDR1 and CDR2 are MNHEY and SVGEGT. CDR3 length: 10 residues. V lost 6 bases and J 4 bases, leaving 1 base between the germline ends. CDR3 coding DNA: TGTGCCAGCAGGAATCAGCCCCAGCATTTT. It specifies CASRNQPQHF.

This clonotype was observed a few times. The CDR3 DNA sequence: TGTGCCAGCAGTTTAGACGGGACTGACACAGATACGCAGTATTTT. This sequence encodes CASSLDGTDTDTQYF. V is TRBV12-3 or TRBV12-4 and J is TRBJ2-3; possibly TRBD2 for D (6 bases). V lost 1 base and J lost 2, with 10 bases in between. CDR3 size: 15 residues.

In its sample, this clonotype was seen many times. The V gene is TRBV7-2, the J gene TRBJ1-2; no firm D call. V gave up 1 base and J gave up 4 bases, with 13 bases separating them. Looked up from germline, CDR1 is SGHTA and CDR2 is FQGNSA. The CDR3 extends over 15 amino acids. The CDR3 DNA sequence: TGTGCCAGCAGCTTAGAACTCGGCAAGATCTATGGCTACACCTTC. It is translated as CASSLELGKIYGYTF. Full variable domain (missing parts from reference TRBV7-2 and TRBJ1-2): GAGVSQSPSNKVTEKGKDVELRCDPISGHTALYWYRQSLGQGLEFLIYFQGNSAPDKSGLPSDRFSAERTGGSVSTLTIQRTQQEDSAVYLCASSLELGKIYGYTFGSGTRLTVV.

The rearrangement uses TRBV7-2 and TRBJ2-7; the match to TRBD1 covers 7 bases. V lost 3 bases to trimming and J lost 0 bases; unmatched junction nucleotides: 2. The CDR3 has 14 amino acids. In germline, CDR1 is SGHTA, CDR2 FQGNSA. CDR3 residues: CASSLDRCSYEQYF. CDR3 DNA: TGTGCCAGCAGCTTGGACAGGTGCTCCTACGAGCAGTACTTC.

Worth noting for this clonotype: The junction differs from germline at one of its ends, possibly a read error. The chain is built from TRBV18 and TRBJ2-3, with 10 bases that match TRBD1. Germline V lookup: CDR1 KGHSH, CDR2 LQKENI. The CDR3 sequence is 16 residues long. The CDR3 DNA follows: TGTGCCAGCACACCGGGACAGGGGAGAAACACAGATACGCAGTATTTT. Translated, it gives CASTPGQGRNTDTQYF. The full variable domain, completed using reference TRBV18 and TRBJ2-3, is NAGVMQNPRHLVRRRGQEARLRCSPMKGHSHVYWYRQLPEEGLKFMVYLQKENIIDESGMPKERFSAEFPKEGPSILRIQQVVRGDSAAYFCASTPGQGRNTDTQYFGPGTRLTVL.

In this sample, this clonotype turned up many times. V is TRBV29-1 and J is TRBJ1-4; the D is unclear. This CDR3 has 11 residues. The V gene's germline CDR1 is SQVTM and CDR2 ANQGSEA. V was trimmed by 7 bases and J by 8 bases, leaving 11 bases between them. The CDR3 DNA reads TGCAGCGCCCGATATCGCGAAAAACTGTTTTTT. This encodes CSARYREKLFF.

CDR3 coding DNA: TGTGCCAGTAGCATCGCCGGGGGCGGCTATTACGAGCAGTACTTC. It specifies CASSIAGGGYYEQYF. V usage is TRBV19 and J usage is TRBJ2-7, with D perhaps assigned TRBD1 or TRBD2 (6 bases each). This CDR3 has 15 residues. Trimming left V 6 bases short and J 4 bases short, with 19 bases between. Germline CDR1 reads LNHDA; CDR2 reads SQIVND (reference sequence).

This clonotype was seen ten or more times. The CDR3 loop is CASSFGGDEKLFF. In nucleotides, the CDR3 is TGTGCCAGCAGCTTTGGAGGGGATGAAAAACTGTTTTTT. V is TRBV12-3 or TRBV12-4 and J is TRBJ1-4, with D perhaps TRBD1 (5 bases). The CDR3 has 13 amino acids. V gave up 6 bases and J gave up 6 bases, with 11 bases separating them.

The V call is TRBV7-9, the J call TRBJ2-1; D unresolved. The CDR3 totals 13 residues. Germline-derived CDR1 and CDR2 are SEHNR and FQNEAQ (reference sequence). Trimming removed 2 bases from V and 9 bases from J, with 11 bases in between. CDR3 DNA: TGTGCCAGCAGCTTATCAGAAGAGGTTGAGCAGTTCTTC. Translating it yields CASSLSEEVEQFF.

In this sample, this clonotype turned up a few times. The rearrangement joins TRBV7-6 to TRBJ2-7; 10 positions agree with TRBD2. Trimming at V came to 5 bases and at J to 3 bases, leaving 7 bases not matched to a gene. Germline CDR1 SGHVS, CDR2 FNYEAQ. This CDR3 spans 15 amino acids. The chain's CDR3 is CASSLWTSGSYEQYF. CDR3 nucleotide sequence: TGTGCCAGCAGCCTATGGACTAGCGGAAGCTACGAGCAGTACTTC.

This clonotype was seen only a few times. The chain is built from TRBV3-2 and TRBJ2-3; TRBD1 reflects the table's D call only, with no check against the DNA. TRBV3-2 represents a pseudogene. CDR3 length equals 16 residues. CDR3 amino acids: CASSLHQKGGTYTQYF. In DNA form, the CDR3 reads TGTGCCAGCAGCCTACATCAGAAGGGGGGCACGTATACGCAGTATTTT.

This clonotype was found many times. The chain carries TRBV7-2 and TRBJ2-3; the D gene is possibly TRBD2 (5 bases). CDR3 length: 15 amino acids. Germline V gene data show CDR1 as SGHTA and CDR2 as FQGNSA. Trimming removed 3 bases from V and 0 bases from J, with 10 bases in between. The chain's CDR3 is CASSLGGPSTDTQYF. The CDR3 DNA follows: TGTGCCAGCAGCTTGGGCGGGCCTAGCACAGATACGCAGTATTTT.

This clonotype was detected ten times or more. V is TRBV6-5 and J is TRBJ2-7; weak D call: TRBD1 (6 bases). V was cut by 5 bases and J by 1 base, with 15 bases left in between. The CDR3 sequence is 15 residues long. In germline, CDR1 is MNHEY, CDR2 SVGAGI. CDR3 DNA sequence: TGTGCCAGCAGTCCCGGGACACCATCTTCCTACGAGCAGTACTTC. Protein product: CASSPGTPSSYEQYF.

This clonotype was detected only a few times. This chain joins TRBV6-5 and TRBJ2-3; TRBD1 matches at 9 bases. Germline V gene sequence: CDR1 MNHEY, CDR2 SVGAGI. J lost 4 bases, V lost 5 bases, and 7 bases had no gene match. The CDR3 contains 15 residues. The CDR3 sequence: CASSTWTGVADTQYF. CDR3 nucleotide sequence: TGTGCCAGCAGTACATGGACAGGGGTAGCAGATACGCAGTATTTT.

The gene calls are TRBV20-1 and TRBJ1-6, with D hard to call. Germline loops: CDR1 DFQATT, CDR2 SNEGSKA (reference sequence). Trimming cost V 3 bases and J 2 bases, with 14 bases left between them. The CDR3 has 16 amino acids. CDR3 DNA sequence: TGCAGTGCTAGGAGTGGCGGCAGCACCTATAATTCACCCCTCCACTTT. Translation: CSARSGGSTYNSPLHF.

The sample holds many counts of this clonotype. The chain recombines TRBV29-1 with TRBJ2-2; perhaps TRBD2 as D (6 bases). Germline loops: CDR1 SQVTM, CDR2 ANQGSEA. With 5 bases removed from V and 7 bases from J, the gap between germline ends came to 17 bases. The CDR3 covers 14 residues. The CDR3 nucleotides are TGCAGCGTTCATCGGGAGAATGATGTCGGGGAGCTGTTTTTT. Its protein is CSVHRENDVGELFF.

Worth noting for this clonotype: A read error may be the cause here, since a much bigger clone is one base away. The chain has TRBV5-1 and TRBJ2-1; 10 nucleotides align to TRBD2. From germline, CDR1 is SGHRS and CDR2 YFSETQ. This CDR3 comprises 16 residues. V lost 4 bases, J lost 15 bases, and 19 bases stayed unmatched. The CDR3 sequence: CASSPEVAGGRTTLFF. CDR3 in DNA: TGCGCCAGCAGCCCGGAGGTAGCGGGAGGACGAACTACACTGTTCTTC.

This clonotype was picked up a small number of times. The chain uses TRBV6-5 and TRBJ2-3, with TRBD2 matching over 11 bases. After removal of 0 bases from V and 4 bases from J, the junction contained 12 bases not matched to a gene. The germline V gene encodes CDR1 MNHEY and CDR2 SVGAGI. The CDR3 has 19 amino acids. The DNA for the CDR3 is TGTGCCAGCAGTTACTCGAGAGCGGTAGCGGGAGGGCCCGCAGATACGCAGTATTTT. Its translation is CASSYSRAVAGGPADTQYF.

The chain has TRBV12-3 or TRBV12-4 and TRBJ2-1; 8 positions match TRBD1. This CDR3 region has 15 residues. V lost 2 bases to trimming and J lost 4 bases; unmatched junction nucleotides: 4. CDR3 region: CASSLMDRVYNEQFF. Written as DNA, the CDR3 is TGTGCCAGCAGTTTAATGGACAGGGTTTACAATGAGCAGTTCTTC.

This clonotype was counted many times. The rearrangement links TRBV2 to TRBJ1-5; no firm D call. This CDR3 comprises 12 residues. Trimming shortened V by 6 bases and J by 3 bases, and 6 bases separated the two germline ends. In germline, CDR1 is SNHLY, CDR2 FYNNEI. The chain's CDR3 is CASSQDNQPQHF. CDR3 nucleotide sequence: TGTGCCAGCAGCCAAGACAATCAGCCCCAGCATTTT.

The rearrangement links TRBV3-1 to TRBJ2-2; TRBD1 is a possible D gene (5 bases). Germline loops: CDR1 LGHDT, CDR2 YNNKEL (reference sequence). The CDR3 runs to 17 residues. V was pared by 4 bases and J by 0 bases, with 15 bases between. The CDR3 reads CASSLHLDSANTGELFF. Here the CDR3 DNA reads TGTGCCAGCAGCCTCCATCTTGACAGTGCGAACACCGGGGAGCTGTTTTTT.

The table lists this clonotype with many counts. This CDR3 reads CASSERSDTQYF. In DNA form, the CDR3 reads TGTGCCAGCAGTGAACGGAGTGATACGCAGTATTTT. The chain carries TRBV6-1 and TRBJ2-3; the D is unclear. This CDR3 is 12 amino acids long. The germline V gene encodes CDR1 MNHNS and CDR2 SASEGT. V was shortened by 2 bases and J by 6 bases, with 6 bases between the two germline ends.

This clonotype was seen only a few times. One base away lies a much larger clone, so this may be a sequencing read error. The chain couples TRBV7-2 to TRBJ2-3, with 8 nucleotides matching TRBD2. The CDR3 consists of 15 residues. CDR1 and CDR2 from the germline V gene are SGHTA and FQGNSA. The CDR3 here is CASSISGGSTATQYF. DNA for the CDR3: TGTGCCAGCAGCATAAGCGGGGGAAGCACAGCTACGCAGTATTTT. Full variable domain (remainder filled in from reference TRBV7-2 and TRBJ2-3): GAGVSQSPSNKVTEKGKDVELRCDPISGHTALYWYRQSLGQGLEFLIYFQGNSAPDKSGLPSDRFSAERTGGSVSTLTIQRTQQEDSAVYLCASSISGGSTATQYFGPGTRLTVL.

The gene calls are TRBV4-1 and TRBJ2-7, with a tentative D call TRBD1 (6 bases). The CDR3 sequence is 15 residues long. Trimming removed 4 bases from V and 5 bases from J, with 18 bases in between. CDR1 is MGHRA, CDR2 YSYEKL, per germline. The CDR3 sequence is CASSPTGAEYDEQYF. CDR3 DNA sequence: TGCGCCAGCAGCCCGACAGGTGCCGAGTATGACGAGCAGTACTTC.

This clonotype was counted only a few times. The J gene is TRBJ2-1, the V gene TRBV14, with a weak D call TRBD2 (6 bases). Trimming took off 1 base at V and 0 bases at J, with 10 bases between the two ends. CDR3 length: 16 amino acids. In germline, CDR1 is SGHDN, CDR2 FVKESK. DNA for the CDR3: TGTGCCAGCAGCCAAGTAGCGGCGAGCTCCTACAATGAGCAGTTCTTC. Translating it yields CASSQVAASSYNEQFF.

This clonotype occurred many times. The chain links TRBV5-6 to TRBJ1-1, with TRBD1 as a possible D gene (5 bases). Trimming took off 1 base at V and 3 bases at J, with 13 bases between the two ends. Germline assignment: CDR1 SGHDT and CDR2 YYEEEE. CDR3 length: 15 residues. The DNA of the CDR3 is TGTGCCAGCAGCTTGATTGAGGGGCTGCACACTGAAGCTTTCTTT. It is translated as CASSLIEGLHTEAFF.

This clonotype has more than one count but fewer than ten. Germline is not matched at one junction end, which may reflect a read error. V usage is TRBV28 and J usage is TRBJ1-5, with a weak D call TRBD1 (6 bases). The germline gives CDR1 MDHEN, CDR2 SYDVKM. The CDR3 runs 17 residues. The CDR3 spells CASSHRWQGSFNQPQRF. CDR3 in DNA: TGTGCCAGCAGCCATAGGTGGCAGGGGTCTTTCAATCAGCCCCAGCGTTTT.